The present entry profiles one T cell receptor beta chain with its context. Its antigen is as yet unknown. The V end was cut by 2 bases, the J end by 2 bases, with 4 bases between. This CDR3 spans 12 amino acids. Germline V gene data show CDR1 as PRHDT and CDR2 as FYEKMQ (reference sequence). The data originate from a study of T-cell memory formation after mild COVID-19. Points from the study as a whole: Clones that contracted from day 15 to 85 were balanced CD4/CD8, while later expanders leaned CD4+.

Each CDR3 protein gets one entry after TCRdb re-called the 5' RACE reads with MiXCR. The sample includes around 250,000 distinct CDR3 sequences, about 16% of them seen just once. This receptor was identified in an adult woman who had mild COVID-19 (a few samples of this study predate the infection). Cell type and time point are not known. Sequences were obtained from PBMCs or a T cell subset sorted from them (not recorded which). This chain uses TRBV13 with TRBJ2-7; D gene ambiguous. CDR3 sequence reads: CASSLRAYEQYF. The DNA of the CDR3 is TGTGCCAGCAGCTTACGGGCCTACGAGCAGTACTTC.